This paragraph covers one TCR beta chain sequence. The data derive from a study of blood T cell repertoires in COVID-19. For the study at large: Samples of COVID-19 (acute and convalescent) were obtained from the United States, Italy and Spain.

Sequencing was performed with immunoSEQ multiplex PCR; in TCRdb, only in-frame clones are kept and a portion is missing. Among 300,000 to 350,000 clones listed, 80% to 95% were seen once. V was shortened by 1 base and J by 5 bases, with 20 bases between the two germline ends. Per germline, CDR1 MNHNS and CDR2 SASEGT. The CDR3 consists of 17 residues. Specimen: peripheral blood. The sequence was obtained from a woman aged 25-40 years with COVID-19, enrolled during active disease. The chain is built from TRBV6-1 and TRBJ1-1; unclear D gene. Here the CDR3 reads CASSEVYGNGAGTEAFF. The CDR3 DNA follows: TGTGCCAGCAGTGAAGTTTATGGAAACGGAGCGGGGACTGAAGCTTTCTTT.